The 6 T cell receptor beta chains presented below share a single source sample, sequenced in a study of OX40 agonist ivuxolimab in advanced cancers. The table came from immunoSEQ multiplex PCR; TCRdb's copy has only in-frame clones and leaves some out. Counted here are tens of thousands of clones, about nine tenths occurring once; the ten biggest clones make up about 11%. The material sequenced was CD4+ or CD8+ T cells sorted from blood, taken in a trial of the OX40 agonist ivuxolimab. These receptors were collected from an adult with an advanced solid tumor such as melanoma, head and neck, liver or kidney cancer.

The chain carries TRBV7-6 and TRBJ2-2, with 9 bases identical to TRBD1. CDR1 is SGHVS, CDR2 FNYEAQ, per germline. This CDR3 is built from 16 residues. V shed 5 bases, J shed 4 bases, and the junction held 8 bases outside the gene matches. CDR3 nucleotides: TGTGCCAGCAGCGATACCGGGACAGGGATCACCGGGGAGCTGTTTTTT. It yields the protein CASSDTGTGITGELFF.

This sequence joins TRBV5-6 and TRBJ2-2, with 7 bases fitting TRBD1. The germline V gene has CDR1 SGHDT and CDR2 YYEEEE. This CDR3 region has 14 residues. V dropped 4 bases and J dropped 3; count of bases not matched to a gene: 3. The CDR3 DNA reads as TGTGCCAGCAGCCCTGGGACAGACACCGGGGAGCTGTTTTTT. Protein product: CASSPGTDTGELFF.

This chain links TRBV6-4 with TRBJ2-7; 7 bases fit TRBD2. In germline, CDR1 is MRHNA, CDR2 SNTAGT. The CDR3 totals 15 residues. With 2 bases clipped from V and 6 bases from J, the junction kept 10 bases outside the gene matches. This chain's CDR3 is CASSDVCGGGVEQYF. The CDR3 region has the DNA TGTGCCAGCAGTGACGTATGTGGGGGAGGGGTCGAGCAGTACTTC.

The rearrangement joins TRBV19 to TRBJ1-5; D remains ambiguous. Trimming pared 10 bases from V and 4 bases from J, leaving 11 bases between. The germline gives CDR1 LNHDA, CDR2 SQIVND (reference sequence). The CDR3 contains 12 residues. DNA for the CDR3: TGTGCCACTTCTTTCATAAATCAGCCCCAGCATTTT. Protein: CATSFINQPQHF.

This rearrangement joins TRBV27 to TRBJ1-1; no clear D. The CDR3 extends over 17 amino acids. Trimming left V 2 bases short and J 6 bases short, with 22 bases between. Germline CDR1 reads MNHEY; CDR2 reads SMNVEV (reference sequence). CDR3 bases: TGTGCCAGCAGTTTAGGTCCAGAACGGGAATACGCTCCTGAAGCTTTCTTT. This sequence encodes CASSLGPEREYAPEAFF.

This chain uses TRBV9 with TRBJ2-7; 8 nucleotides agree with TRBD2. Per the germline V gene, CDR1 is SGDLS and CDR2 is YYNGEE. This CDR3 has 16 amino acids. V shed 0 bases and J 4 bases; nucleotides not matched to a gene: 9. CDR3 sequence: CASSVGGSGGFYEQYF. The CDR3 region has the DNA TGTGCCAGCAGCGTAGGGGGCAGCGGGGGCTTTTACGAGCAGTACTTC.